The 8 T cell receptor beta chains below were found in one sample sequenced in a study of T cell responses to AZD1222 COVID-19 vaccine. Assay: immunoSEQ multiplex PCR; the TCRdb copy retains only in-frame clones and omits some. The table shows about 94,000 clones, with roughly 88% occurring only once. Source: peripheral blood, taken on day 0 of AZD1222 vaccination. Receptor source: an adult in good health.

The rearrangement joins TRBV4-1 to TRBJ1-2, with 7 bases identical to TRBD1. The CDR3 runs to 16 residues. Germline assignment: CDR1 MGHRA and CDR2 YSYEKL. V lost 0 bases and J lost 7; bases outside the gene matches: 11. CDR3 nucleotides: TGCGCCAGCAGCCAAGAAGGGACAGTCGATTCGGGTGGCTACACCTTC. Translating gives CASSQEGTVDSGGYTF.

The chain combines TRBV18 with TRBJ2-5; possibly TRBD1 or TRBD2 for D (5 bases each). The V gene's germline CDR1 is KGHSH and CDR2 LQKENI. Trimming shortened V by 2 bases and J by 1 base, and 14 bases separated the two germline ends. This CDR3 spans 16 amino acids. The CDR3 reads CASSPYFRDGQETQYF. CDR3 in DNA: TGTGCCAGCTCACCATATTTTAGGGACGGCCAAGAGACCCAGTACTTC.

This chain joins TRBV18 and TRBJ2-5; D remains ambiguous. This CDR3 region has 13 residues. Trimming cost V 3 bases and J 5 bases, with 10 bases left between them. Germline V lookup: CDR1 KGHSH, CDR2 LQKENI. DNA for the CDR3: TGTGCCAGCTCACCTCCGCTAAGGGAGACCCAGTACTTC. Translating gives CASSPPLRETQYF.

This clone came up a few times. This rearrangement joins TRBV4-2 to TRBJ2-4; TRBD1 or TRBD2 may be the D gene (5 bases each). The CDR3 has 14 amino acids. Per the germline V gene, CDR1 is LGHNA and CDR2 is YNFKEQ. V gave up 0 bases and J gave up 8 bases, with 11 bases separating them. CDR3 bases: TGTGCCAGCAGCCAAGATGGGGGAGACGACATTCAGTACTTC. Its protein product is CASSQDGGDDIQYF.

CDR3 loop: CASSLAGESNGYTF. DNA for the CDR3: TGTGCCAGCAGCTTGGCCGGGGAGAGTAATGGCTACACCTTC. This sequence joins TRBV5-5 and TRBJ1-2; D call uncertain. CDR1 and CDR2 from the germline V gene are SGHKS and YYEKEE (reference sequence). Trimming cost V 0 bases and J 6 bases, with 12 bases left between them. This CDR3 is built from 14 residues.

The chain recombines TRBV5-4 with TRBJ1-6; D uncertain. The CDR3 has 14 residues. The V end lost 3 bases, the J end lost 7 bases, and 11 bases lay between the germline ends. Germline V gene lookup returns CDR1 SGHNT and CDR2 YYREEE (reference sequence). The CDR3 region is CASSSTVVNSPLHF. The CDR3 DNA sequence: TGTGCCAGCAGCTCGACCGTAGTCAATTCACCCCTCCACTTT.

V gene TRBV7-2 combines with J gene TRBJ2-3; 14 positions match TRBD2. The CDR3 spans 16 residues. Trimming took 5 bases from V and 5 from J; bases not matched to a gene: 6. Germline CDR1 reads SGHTA; CDR2 reads FQGNSA. CDR3 in amino acids: CASSTHGLAGGDTQYF. CDR3 coding DNA: TGTGCCAGCAGCACCCACGGACTAGCGGGGGGAGATACGCAGTATTTT.

CDR3: CAWGTGFGYTF. The DNA of the CDR3 is TGTGCCTGGGGGACAGGGTTCGGCTACACCTTC. The chain has TRBV30 and TRBJ1-2; 9 bases line up with TRBD1. Germline values: CDR1 GTSNPN, CDR2 SVGIG (reference sequence). The CDR3 runs to 11 residues. Germline trimming cut 5 bases from V and 8 bases from J; bases unmatched to any gene: 3.